This TCR beta chain was retrieved from a study of blood T cell repertoires in COVID-19. Source study methods: Estimation of nucleated cell counts relied on the amplification of reference gene primers. Method: immunoSEQ multiplex PCR; TCRdb's copy keeps in-frame clones and lacks some. Clone size and the V and J calls come from that table; the DNA yielded D and trimming. The sample shows a few hundred thousand clones, around 80% of them seen only once. Self-reported history from a screening survey and questionnaire set each donor's cohort. Germline V gene sequence: CDR1 LNHDA, CDR2 SQIVND (reference sequence). CDR3 length: 15 residues. Deletions cut 1 base from V and 4 bases from J, with 11 bases between.

The sequencing sample was made of PBMCs or T cells enriched from blood (not recorded which). The sequence was obtained from a young man with acute COVID-19. The J gene is TRBJ1-5, the V gene TRBV19; D is possibly TRBD1 (5 bases). Written as DNA, the CDR3 is TGTGCCAGTAGTATAGTGGCAGGGATGAATCAGCCCCAGCATTTT. Its translation: CASSIVAGMNQPQHF.